This TCR beta chain was recovered during a study of post-analysis software for immune sequencing data. Study results and limitations: Normalized Chao1 diversity was significantly reduced in patients versus controls. TRBV5-6, TRBV5-1 and TRBV20-1 belonged to a set of a few TRBV segments that were more frequent in patients than controls.

TCR beta cDNA libraries included unique molecular identifiers. It was from roughly 1 to 10 million T cells that some 460,000 cDNA molecules came. From the PCR reads, TCRdb called clonotypes with MiXCR, one entry per CDR3 protein. This sample carries about 540,000 distinct CDR3 sequences, around 36% of them seen once, and the ten largest clones take less than 6%. With regard to this clonotype: Its target is unknown.

Unmatched junction bases numbered 2, after V lost 5 bases and J lost 3 bases. This CDR3 is built from 12 residues. Germline CDR1 is SQVTM and CDR2 is ANQGSEA. Material for sequencing was blood. J is TRBJ1-1 and V is TRBV29-1; 8 bases agree with TRBD1. This TCR was sampled from a girl under 18 with multiple sclerosis. CDR3 bases: TGCAGCGTTTACAGGGGGGACACTGAAGCTTTCTTT. Encoded protein: CSVYRGDTEAFF. Looking up the rest from reference TRBV29-1 and TRBJ1-1 gives the full variable domain: SAVISQKPSRDICQRGTSLTIQCQVDSQVTMMFWYRQQPGQSLTLIATANQGSEATYESGFVIDKFPISRPNLTFSTLTVSNMSPEDSSIYLCSVYRGDTEAFFGQGTRLTVV.